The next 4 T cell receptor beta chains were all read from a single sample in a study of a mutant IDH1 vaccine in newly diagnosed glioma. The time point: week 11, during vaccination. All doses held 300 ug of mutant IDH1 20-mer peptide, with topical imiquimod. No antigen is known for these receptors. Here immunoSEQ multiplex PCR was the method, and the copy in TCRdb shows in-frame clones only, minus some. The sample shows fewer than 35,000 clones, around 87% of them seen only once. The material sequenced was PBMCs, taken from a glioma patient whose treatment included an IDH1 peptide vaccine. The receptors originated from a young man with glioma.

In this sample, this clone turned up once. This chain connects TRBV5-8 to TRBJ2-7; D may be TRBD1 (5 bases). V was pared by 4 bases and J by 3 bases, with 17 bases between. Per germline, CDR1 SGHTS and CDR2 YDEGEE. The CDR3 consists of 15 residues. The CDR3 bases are TGTGCCAGCAGCAAGCTGGGGCTAGGTTTCTACGAGCAGTACTTC. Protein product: CASSKLGLGFYEQYF.

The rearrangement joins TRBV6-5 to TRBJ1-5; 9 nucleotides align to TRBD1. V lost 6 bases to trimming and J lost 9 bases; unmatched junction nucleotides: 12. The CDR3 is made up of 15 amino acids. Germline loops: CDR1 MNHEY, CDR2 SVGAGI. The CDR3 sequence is CASRIRQGGTGPQHF. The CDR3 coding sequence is TGTGCCAGCAGGATAAGACAGGGGGGGACCGGGCCCCAGCATTTT.

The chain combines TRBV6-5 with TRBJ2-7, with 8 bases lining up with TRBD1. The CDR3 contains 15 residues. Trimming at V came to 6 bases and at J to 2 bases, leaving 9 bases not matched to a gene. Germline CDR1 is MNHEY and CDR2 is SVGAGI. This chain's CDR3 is CASSLSGQGTYEQYF. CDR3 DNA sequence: TGTGCCAGCAGCCTCAGCGGACAGGGAACCTACGAGCAGTACTTC.

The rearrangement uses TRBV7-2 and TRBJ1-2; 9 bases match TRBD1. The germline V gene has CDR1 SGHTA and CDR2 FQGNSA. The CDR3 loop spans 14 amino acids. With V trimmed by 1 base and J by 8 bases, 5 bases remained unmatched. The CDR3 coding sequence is TGTGCCAGCAGCTTAGTGGGACAGGGAAAGGGCTACACCTTC. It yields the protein CASSLVGQGKGYTF.